What follows describes a single T cell receptor (beta chain). No antigen is known for it. This record belongs to a study of OX40 agonist ivuxolimab in advanced cancers. At the level of the study: Six ivuxolimab dose levels, 0.01 to 10 mg/kg, were given intravenously every 2 weeks. Participants averaged 60 years of age (range roughly 23 to 79) and were around 80% male. Partial responses occurred in Three dose-escalation patients, one with hepatocellular carcinoma and two with cutaneous melanoma.

Assay: immunoSEQ multiplex PCR; the TCRdb copy retains only in-frame clones and omits some. The table has approximately 160,000 clones, around 94% seen once; the top ten hold about 0.31%. Germline CDR1 MNHEY, CDR2 SMNVEV (reference sequence). The CDR3 is made up of 15 amino acids. V was trimmed by 5 bases and J by 1 base, leaving 14 bases between them. Notes on the study in general: Clonal expansion by week 6 occurred in CD4+ and CD8+ blood T cells (at 0.1 to 3.0 mg/kg).

This specimen consisted of CD4+ or CD8+ T cells sorted from blood, obtained in a trial of the OX40 agonist ivuxolimab. This clonotype was sampled from an adult with an advanced solid tumor such as melanoma, head and neck, liver or kidney cancer. The chain is built from TRBV27 and TRBJ1-1; D call uncertain. CDR3 coding DNA: TGTGCCAGCAGTCTCCGCCGGGAGGGGAACACTGAAGCTTTCTTT. Protein product: CASSLRREGNTEAFF.